The clone carrying this TCR beta chain was found many times. The entry originates in a study of metastatic and nonmetastatic thyroid tumors. Germline-derived CDR1 and CDR2 are MDHEN and SYDVKM. V lost 3 bases and J 2 bases, leaving 10 bases between the germline ends. This CDR3 region has 15 residues. All patients were treatment-naive before thyroid surgery. With MiXCR, TCRdb reprocessed the PCR reads. The sample lists 15,000 to 20,000 clones, 15% to 19% occurring once. Sequencing input: blood. The receptor comes from a female donor with papillary thyroid cancer or a benign thyroid nodule (not recorded which). Some clones in this sample may be carry-over from other donors' samples. The V and J genes are TRBV28 and TRBJ2-2; D possibly corresponds to TRBD1 (5 bases). In DNA form, the CDR3 reads TGTGCCAGCAGTTTGGGCAGGGCAAACACCGGGGAGCTGTTTTTT. This sequence encodes CASSLGRANTGELFF.